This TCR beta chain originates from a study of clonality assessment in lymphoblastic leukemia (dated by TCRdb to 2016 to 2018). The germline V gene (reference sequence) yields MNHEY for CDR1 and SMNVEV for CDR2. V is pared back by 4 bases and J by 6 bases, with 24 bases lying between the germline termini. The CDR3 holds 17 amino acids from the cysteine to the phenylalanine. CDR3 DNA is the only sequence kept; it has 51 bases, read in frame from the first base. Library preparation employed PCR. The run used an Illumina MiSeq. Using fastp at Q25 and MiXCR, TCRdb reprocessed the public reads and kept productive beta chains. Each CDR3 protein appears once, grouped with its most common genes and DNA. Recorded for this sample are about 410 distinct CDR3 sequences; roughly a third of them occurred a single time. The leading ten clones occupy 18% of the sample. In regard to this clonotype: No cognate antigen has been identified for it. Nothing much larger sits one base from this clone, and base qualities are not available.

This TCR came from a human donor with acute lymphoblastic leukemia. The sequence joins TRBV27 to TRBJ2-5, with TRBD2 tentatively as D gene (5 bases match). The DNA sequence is TGTGCCAGCAGTTCGCCGAGCCTCGCGGCCCGAGGGCAGACCCAGTACTTC. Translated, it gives CASSSPSLAARGQTQYF.